Each of the 20 T cell receptor beta chains below was sequenced from the same sample in a study of cytomegalovirus exposure and HLA in healthy donors. The study ran its PCR with 60 Vbeta and 13 Jbeta primers. Libraries were prepared by immunoSEQ multiplex PCR; TCRdb keeps only in-frame clonotypes and omits some of them. The top ten hold 8.5% to 10% of the sample, which has roughly 100,000 clones, over 75% seen once. The specimen was PBMCs. The receptors stem from a woman between 35 and 50 years old in good health and CMV-seropositive.

The CDR3: CASSFRQAQGPQHF. Written as DNA, the CDR3 is TGTGCCAGCAGTTTTCGTCAGGCCCAGGGGCCCCAGCATTTT. The J gene is TRBJ1-5, the V gene TRBV28; TRBD1 is a possible D gene (5 bases). There are 14 residues in the CDR3. Per germline, CDR1 MDHEN and CDR2 SYDVKM. Trimming removed 3 bases at V and 9 bases at J, with 15 bases between. Variable domain in full (rest from reference TRBV28 and TRBJ1-5): DVKVTQSSRYLVKRTGEKVFLECVQDMDHENMFWYRQDPGLGLRLIYFSYDVKMKEKGDIPEGYSVSREKKERFSLILESASTNQTSMYLCASSFRQAQGPQHFGDGTRLSIL.

This clone was observed a few times. This chain uses TRBV4-1 with TRBJ2-5; 14 positions match TRBD2. Germline V gene sequence: CDR1 MGHRA, CDR2 YSYEKL. The CDR3 sequence is 16 residues long. Trimming removed 3 bases from V and 3 bases from J; junction bases left unmatched: 3. The CDR3 sequence: CASSQRGLAGEETQYF. Written as DNA, the CDR3 is TGCGCCAGCAGCCAGCGGGGACTAGCGGGGGAAGAGACCCAGTACTTC.

The chain has TRBV2 and TRBJ2-1; 10 nucleotides line up with TRBD2. The J segment lost 6 bases and the V segment lost 6 bases, leaving 8 bases of the junction unmatched. The germline V gene encodes CDR1 SNHLY and CDR2 FYNNEI. The CDR3 length is 15 residues. In DNA, the CDR3 is TGTGCCAGCAGGGCCGGAGCGGGGGGGAGCAATGAGCAGTTCTTC. Translation: CASRAGAGGSNEQFF.

The chain joins TRBV6-5 to TRBJ1-2, with D maybe TRBD1 (6 bases). The V and J ends lost 7 bases and 3 bases respectively, with 12 bases between them. The CDR3 is 13 amino acids. Germline CDR1 reads MNHEY; CDR2 reads SVGAGI. In DNA form, the CDR3 reads TGTGCCAGCACCCGCCGACAGGACTATGGCTACACCTTC. Amino acid sequence: CASTRRQDYGYTF.

This chain uses TRBV4-1 with TRBJ1-3; the D gene is possibly TRBD1 (5 bases). The germline V gene encodes CDR1 MGHRA and CDR2 YSYEKL. Trimming removed 0 bases from V and 0 bases from J, with 9 bases in between. CDR3 size: 16 residues. The CDR3: CASSQDRQTSGNTIYF. CDR3 coding DNA: TGCGCCAGCAGCCAAGATCGACAGACCTCTGGAAACACCATATATTTT.

This clone was observed a handful of times. This chain connects TRBV7-2 to TRBJ1-1; TRBD1 aligns across 7 bases. The CDR3 runs 13 residues. Germline V lookup: CDR1 SGHTA, CDR2 FQGNSA. The ends lost 3 bases at V and 11 bases at J; junction bases unmatched: 9. CDR3 bases: TGTGCCAGCAGCTTGCGACAGGGCATTCATGCTTTCTTT. Encoded protein: CASSLRQGIHAFF.

This chain uses TRBV2 with TRBJ1-1, with D possibly being TRBD1 (6 bases). The CDR3 consists of 17 residues. CDR1 and CDR2 (germline): SNHLY, FYNNEI. Trimming left V 7 bases short and J 6 bases short, with 27 bases between. The CDR3 DNA reads as TGTGCCAGCACGAGGGTTTTGGAGCGATTCAGGGGATCTGAAGCTTTCTTT. Amino acids: CASTRVLERFRGSEAFF.

J is TRBJ2-5 and V is TRBV6-1; D is ambiguous. The V end was cut by 6 bases, the J end by 5 bases, with 10 bases between. The length of the CDR3 is 12 residues. In germline, CDR1 is MNHNS, CDR2 SASEGT. As DNA, the CDR3 is TGTGCCAGCAGGTATTCTCGGGAGACCCAGTACTTC. This codes for CASRYSRETQYF.

The chain has TRBV5-1 and TRBJ2-5; D might be TRBD2 (6 bases). With 2 bases removed from V and 5 bases from J, the gap between germline ends came to 10 bases. The CDR3 runs to 13 residues. Germline V gene sequence: CDR1 SGHRS, CDR2 YFSETQ. This chain's CDR3 is CASSFQGLETQYF. The CDR3 DNA is TGCGCCAGCAGCTTCCAGGGACTGGAGACCCAGTACTTC. The full variable domain, with the rest looked up from reference TRBV5-1 and TRBJ2-5, is KAGVTQTPRYLIKTRGQQVTLSCSPISGHRSVSWYQQTPGQGLQFLFEYFSETQRNKGNFPGRFSGRQFSNSRSEMNVSTLELGDSALYLCASSFQGLETQYFGPGTRLLVL.

The rearrangement uses TRBV11-3 and TRBJ2-3; tentative D call: TRBD2 (6 bases). V was clipped by 5 bases and J by 4 bases, with 19 bases between them. CDR3 length equals 16 residues. Germline loops: CDR1 SGHNT, CDR2 YENEEA. CDR3 loop: CASSRKRASRADTQYF. The CDR3 DNA reads as TGTGCCAGCAGCCGAAAGCGGGCTTCGAGGGCAGATACGCAGTATTTT.

The genes are TRBV4-2 and TRBJ1-2; perhaps TRBD1 as D (6 bases). In germline, CDR1 is LGHNA, CDR2 YNFKEQ. The CDR3 extends over 15 amino acids. V was shortened by 0 bases and J by 4 bases, with 12 bases between the two germline ends. The CDR3, as DNA: TGTGCCAGCAGCCAAGAGGACAGTTACCTCTATGGCTACACCTTC. It is translated as CASSQEDSYLYGYTF.

The chain links TRBV27 to TRBJ2-3, with D maybe TRBD2 (5 bases). Germline CDR1 MNHEY, CDR2 SMNVEV (reference sequence). Trimming cost V 6 bases and J 5 bases, with 6 bases left between them. The CDR3 extends over 11 amino acids. CDR3 coding DNA: TGTGCCAGCAGCGGGGTAGATACGCAGTATTTT. Amino acids: CASSGVDTQYF.

The sample holds a few counts of this clone. The V call is TRBV4-3, the J call TRBJ1-2, with unresolved D. The length of the CDR3 is 16 residues. Germline V gene sequence: CDR1 LGHNA, CDR2 YSLEER. V was shortened by 5 bases and J by 0 bases, with 16 bases between the two germline ends. CDR3 residues: CASSYLSPGANYGYTF. The CDR3 coding sequence is TGCGCCAGCAGCTATCTATCACCCGGAGCTAACTATGGCTACACCTTC.

J is TRBJ2-5 and V is TRBV4-1; a possible D gene is TRBD2 (6 bases). Trimming pared 2 bases from V and 1 base from J, leaving 11 bases between. CDR3 size: 15 residues. CDR1 is MGHRA and CDR2 is YSYEKL in the germline V gene. The CDR3 is CASSQLGLPQETQYF. Written as DNA, the CDR3 is TGCGCCAGCAGCCAACTTGGACTACCCCAAGAGACCCAGTACTTC.

V is TRBV28 and J is TRBJ1-4; 8 bases are shared with TRBD1. The junction had 14 bases not matched to a gene; V was cut back by 8 bases and J by 0 bases. The CDR3 has 18 residues. Looked up from germline, CDR1 is MDHEN and CDR2 is SYDVKM. The chain's CDR3 is CASRLVGQGYATNEKLFF. The CDR3 DNA reads TGTGCCAGCCGCCTAGTTGGACAGGGATATGCAACTAATGAAAAACTGTTTTTT.

The chain is built from TRBV19 and TRBJ2-3; D may correspond to TRBD1 or TRBD2 (5 bases each). The CDR3 covers 13 residues. Deletions cut 10 bases from V and 3 bases from J, with 14 bases between. CDR1 LNHDA and CDR2 SQIVND come from the germline V gene (reference sequence). Here the CDR3 reads CATSRDWTDTQYF. CDR3 nucleotide sequence: TGTGCCACTAGCAGGGATTGGACAGATACGCAGTATTTT. The variable domain in full, completed from reference TRBV19 and TRBJ2-3, reads DGGITQSPKYLFRKEGQNVTLSCEQNLNHDAMYWYRQDPGQGLRLIYYSQIVNDFQKGDIAEGYSVSREKKESFPLTVTSAQKNPTAFYLCATSRDWTDTQYFGPGTRLTVL.

The chain has TRBV5-1 and TRBJ2-7, with a possible D match to TRBD1 (5 bases). The CDR3 runs 14 residues. The germline V and J ends were trimmed by 2 bases and 3 bases, with 12 bases remaining between them. CDR1 and CDR2 from the germline V gene are SGHRS and YFSETQ. Written as DNA, the CDR3 is TGCGCCAGCAGCTTTCTTGCAGGGAACTACGAGCAGTACTTC. Its protein product is CASSFLAGNYEQYF.

This clone has only one observation. The chain carries TRBV4-3 and TRBJ2-5, with D possibly TRBD2 on 5 matching bases. TRBJ2-7 explains the end of the DNA better; the J call may be wrong. Germline CDR1 LGHNA, CDR2 YSLEER. The CDR3 covers 15 residues. In DNA, the CDR3 is TGCGCCAGCAGCCAATTTAGCGCGAGCTCCTACGAGCAGTACTTC. It codes for CASSQFSASSYEQYF.

As for this clone: The CDR3 carries no conserved terminal phenylalanine or tryptophan, so it likely arises from a read error. The DNA is omitted, as the CDR3 cannot be located on it reliably, and the CDR3 follows TCRdb's listing. CDR3 sequence reads: CAISDPGHFDI. The chain combines TRBV10-3 with TRBJ1-1; the table's D call, TRBD1, was not checked against the DNA. Germline values: CDR1 ENHRY, CDR2 SYGVKD. The CDR3 sequence runs 11 residues, both termini included.

The chain is built from TRBV2 and TRBJ2-3; TRBD2 aligns across 12 bases. The V and J ends lost 7 bases and 1 base, in that order; junction bases with no gene match: 6. The CDR3 has 16 residues. Looked up from germline, CDR1 is SNHLY and CDR2 is FYNNEI. In DNA, the CDR3 is TGTGCCAGCAACCTAGCGGGAGGGGGCCGCACAGATACGCAGTATTTT. It yields the protein CASNLAGGGRTDTQYF.